Presented here are 5 T cell receptor beta chains from one specimen sequenced in a study of cytomegalovirus exposure and HLA in healthy donors. The repertoire was sequenced with immunoSEQ multiplex PCR; TCRdb's copy has only in-frame clones and lacks some. The sample records 100,000 to 120,000 clones, around 87% being singletons. The sequenced sample consisted of PBMCs. These receptors came from a woman under 40 in good health and CMV-seropositive.

This chain joins TRBV7-9 and TRBJ2-7; perhaps TRBD1 as D (6 bases). CDR1 and CDR2 from the germline V gene are SEHNR and FQNEAQ (reference sequence). The CDR3 has 14 residues. Trimming stripped 4 bases from V and 5 bases from J, with 15 bases between. In DNA, the CDR3 is TGTGCCAGCAGCTCCCAAGGGGGTCCCCACGAGCAGTACTTC. This codes for CASSSQGGPHEQYF.

This sequence joins TRBV5-1 and TRBJ2-3, with 9 nucleotides matching TRBD1. J lost 2 bases, V lost 1 base, and 5 bases had no gene match. From germline, CDR1 is SGHRS and CDR2 YFSETQ. This CDR3 is built from 16 residues. CDR3 coding DNA: TGCGCCAGCAGCTTGATGGGACAGGGACTCACAGATACGCAGTATTTT. Residues: CASSLMGQGLTDTQYF.

This chain links TRBV19 with TRBJ2-7, with TRBD2 as a possible D gene (6 bases). The germline V and J ends were trimmed by 6 bases and 5 bases, with 17 bases remaining between them. The CDR3 runs 14 residues. Germline CDR1 LNHDA, CDR2 SQIVND (reference sequence). DNA of the CDR3: TGTGCCAGTAGCGGGAGAAGGATAGGGGACGAGCAGTACTTC. This translates into CASSGRRIGDEQYF.

The chain joins TRBV27 to TRBJ2-7; D not resolved. This CDR3 has 13 amino acids. The germline V gene has CDR1 MNHEY and CDR2 SMNVEV (reference sequence). Trimming left V 3 bases short and J 4 bases short, with 10 bases between. CDR3 region: CASSFSRLYEQYF. In DNA form, the CDR3 reads TGTGCCAGCAGTTTCTCCCGTTTGTACGAGCAGTACTTC.

This clone was observed a handful of times. This chain links TRBV10-2 with TRBJ1-5; D not certain. Germline assignment: CDR1 WSHSY and CDR2 SAAADI. The V gene lost 4 bases and the J gene lost 6 bases, with 7 bases spanning the gap. CDR3 length: 12 amino acids. The chain's CDR3 is CASSVGAQPQHF. Written as DNA, the CDR3 is TGCGCCAGCAGTGTCGGTGCTCAGCCCCAGCATTTT.